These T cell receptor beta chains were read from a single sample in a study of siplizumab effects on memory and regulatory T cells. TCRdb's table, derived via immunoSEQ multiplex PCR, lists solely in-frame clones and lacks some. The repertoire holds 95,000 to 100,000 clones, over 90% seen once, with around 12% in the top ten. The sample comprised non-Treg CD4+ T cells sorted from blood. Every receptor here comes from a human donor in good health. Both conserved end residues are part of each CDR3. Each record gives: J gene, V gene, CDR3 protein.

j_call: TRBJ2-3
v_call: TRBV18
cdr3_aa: CASSPLPKSTDTQYF

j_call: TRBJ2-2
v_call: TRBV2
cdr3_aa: CASRRGTGELFF

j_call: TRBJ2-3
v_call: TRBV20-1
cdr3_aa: CSTDGDTQYF

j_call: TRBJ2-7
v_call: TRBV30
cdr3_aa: CARREIDEQYF

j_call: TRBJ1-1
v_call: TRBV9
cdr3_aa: CASSVATPGGWNTEAFF

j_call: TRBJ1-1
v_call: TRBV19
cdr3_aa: CASRTRDGGSRNTEAFF

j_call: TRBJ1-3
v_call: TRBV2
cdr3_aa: CASRDTSGNTIYF

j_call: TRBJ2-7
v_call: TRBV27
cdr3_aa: CASRRWTGRPSSYEQYF

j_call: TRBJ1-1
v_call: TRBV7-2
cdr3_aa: CASSLAPKQGIGAFF

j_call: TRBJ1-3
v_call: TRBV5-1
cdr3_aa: CASSLAVTNSGNTIYF

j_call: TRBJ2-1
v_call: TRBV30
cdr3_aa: CAWSGLAGRRFF

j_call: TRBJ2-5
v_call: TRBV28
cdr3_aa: CASSLRLGNLGQYF

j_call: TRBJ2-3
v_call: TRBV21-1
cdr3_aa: CASSKRTVGDTQYF

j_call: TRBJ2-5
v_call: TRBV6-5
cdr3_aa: CASGGGVETQYF

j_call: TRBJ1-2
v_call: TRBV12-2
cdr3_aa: CASRGSYTF

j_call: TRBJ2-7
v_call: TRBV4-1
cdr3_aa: CASSQDRGLAGRGGISYEQYF

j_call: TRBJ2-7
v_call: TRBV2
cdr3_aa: CASSGDEQYF

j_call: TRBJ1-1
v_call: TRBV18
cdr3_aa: CASSTLEGAPEAFF

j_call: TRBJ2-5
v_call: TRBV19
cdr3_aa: CASSISGQAARETQYF

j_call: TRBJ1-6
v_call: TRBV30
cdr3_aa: CAWRGRGNSPLHF

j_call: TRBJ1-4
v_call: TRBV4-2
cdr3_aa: CASSQDSQGNEKLFF

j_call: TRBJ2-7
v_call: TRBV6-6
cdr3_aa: CASRGGRDTSYEQYF

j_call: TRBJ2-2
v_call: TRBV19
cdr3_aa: CASIQTSGLTGELFF

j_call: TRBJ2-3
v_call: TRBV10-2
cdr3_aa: CASSEASGRDTQYF

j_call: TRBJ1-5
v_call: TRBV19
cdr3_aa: CASTRGQGPTQPQHF

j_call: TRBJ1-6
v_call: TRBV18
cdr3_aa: CASSRDNSPLHF

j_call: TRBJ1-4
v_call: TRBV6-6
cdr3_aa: CASSYRSNEKLFF

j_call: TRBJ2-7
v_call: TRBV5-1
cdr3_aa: CASSFATSSYEQYF

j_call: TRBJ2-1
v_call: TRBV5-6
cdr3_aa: CASSYYNEQFF

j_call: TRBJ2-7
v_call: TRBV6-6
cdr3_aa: CASRSPGRTTYEQYF

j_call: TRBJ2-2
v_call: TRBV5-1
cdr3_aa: CASSLIAGSRTGELFF